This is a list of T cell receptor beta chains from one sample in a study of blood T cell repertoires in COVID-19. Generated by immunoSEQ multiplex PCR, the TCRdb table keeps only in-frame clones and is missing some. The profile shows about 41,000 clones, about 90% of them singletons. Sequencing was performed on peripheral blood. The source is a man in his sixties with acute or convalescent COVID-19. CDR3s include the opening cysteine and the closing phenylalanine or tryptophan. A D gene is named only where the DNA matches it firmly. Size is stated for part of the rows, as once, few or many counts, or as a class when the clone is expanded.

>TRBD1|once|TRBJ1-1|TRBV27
CASSFRTGGLGRTEAFF
TGTGCCAGCAGTTTCCGGACAGGGGGACTCGGTAGAACTGAAGCTTTCTTT
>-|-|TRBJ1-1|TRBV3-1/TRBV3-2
CASSPLRGGGPMNTEAFF
TGTGCCAGCAGCCCCCTAAGGGGCGGGGGACCCATGAACACTGAAGCTTTCTTT
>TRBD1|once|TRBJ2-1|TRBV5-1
CASSLGDSIVGQFF
TGCGCCAGCAGCCTGGGGGACAGTATCGTCGGGCAGTTCTTC
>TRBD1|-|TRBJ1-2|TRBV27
CASSLSSQGGTYGYTF
TGTGCCAGCAGTTTATCATCACAGGGGGGGACCTATGGCTACACCTTC
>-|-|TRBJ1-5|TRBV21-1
CASSPRWRRNQPQHF
TGTGCCAGCAGCCCCCGTTGGAGACGCAATCAGCCCCAGCATTTT
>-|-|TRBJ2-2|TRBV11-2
CASSLYRGTLNTGELFF
TGTGCCAGCAGCTTATATCGGGGGACCCTGAACACCGGGGAGCTGTTTTTT
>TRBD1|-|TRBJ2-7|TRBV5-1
CASSLTGTGLEQYF
TGCGCCAGCAGCTTGACCGGGACAGGGCTTGAGCAGTACTTC
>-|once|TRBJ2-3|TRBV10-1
CASSGQEQGRDTQYF
TGCGCCAGCAGTGGGCAGGAGCAGGGTAGGGATACGCAGTATTTT
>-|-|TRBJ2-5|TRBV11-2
CASSPTRDMSQETQYF
TGTGCCAGCAGTCCGACCAGGGACATGTCGCAAGAGACCCAGTACTTC
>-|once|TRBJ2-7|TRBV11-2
CASSYSSSYEQYF
TGTGCCAGCAGCTACAGTAGCTCCTACGAGCAGTACTTC
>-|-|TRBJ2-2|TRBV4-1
CASSDRTGELFF
TGCGCCAGCAGCGACAGGACCGGGGAGCTGTTTTTT
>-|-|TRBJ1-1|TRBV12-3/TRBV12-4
CASSLKEGTEAFF
TGTGCCAGCAGTTTAAAGGAGGGCACTGAAGCTTTCTTT
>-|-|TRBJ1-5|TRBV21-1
CASSLADSNQPQHF
TGTGCCAGCAGTTTGGCTGATAGCAATCAGCCCCAGCATTTT
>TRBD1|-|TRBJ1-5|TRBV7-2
CASSPGQGRGEGNQPQHF
TGTGCCAGCAGCCCCGGACAGGGAAGGGGGGAGGGCAATCAGCCCCAGCATTTT
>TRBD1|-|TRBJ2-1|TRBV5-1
CASSLATGQGYNEQFF
TGCGCCAGCAGCTTGGCCACTGGACAGGGATACAATGAGCAGTTCTTC
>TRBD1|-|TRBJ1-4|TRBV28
CASSSRDRGVTNEKLFF
TGTGCCAGCAGCTCCAGGGACAGGGGAGTTACTAATGAAAAACTGTTTTTT
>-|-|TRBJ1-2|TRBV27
CASSLMGPGYGYTF
TGTGCCAGCAGCCTTATGGGCCCCGGCTATGGCTACACCTTC
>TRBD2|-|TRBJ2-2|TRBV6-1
CASSEGSGGTGELFF
TGTGCCAGCAGTGAGGGTAGCGGGGGCACCGGGGAGCTGTTTTTT
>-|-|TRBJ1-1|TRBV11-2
CASSSISLLSTEAFF
TGTGCCAGCAGCTCGATCTCTTTGTTGAGCACTGAAGCTTTCTTT
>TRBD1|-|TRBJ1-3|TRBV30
CAWSAQGVSGNTIYF
TGTGCCTGGAGTGCACAGGGGGTCTCTGGAAACACCATATATTTT
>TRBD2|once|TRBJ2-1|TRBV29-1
CSVEGAGGYEQFF
TGCAGCGTTGAAGGAGCGGGGGGCTATGAGCAGTTCTTC
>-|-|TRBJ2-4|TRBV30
CAWSVRVLLAKNIQYF
TGTGCCTGGAGTGTACGAGTGCTACTAGCCAAAAACATTCAGTACTTC
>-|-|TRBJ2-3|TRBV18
CASSPRRTGTDTQYF
TGTGCCAGCTCACCCAGGCGGACAGGCACAGATACGCAGTATTTT
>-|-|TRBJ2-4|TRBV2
CASSGEAGIAKNIQYF
TGTGCCAGCAGTGGGGAGGCGGGGATAGCCAAAAACATTCAGTACTTC
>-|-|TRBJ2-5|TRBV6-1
CASREFHGTPSVQETQYF
TGTGCCAGCAGGGAATTCCACGGGACACCGTCCGTTCAAGAGACCCAGTACTTC
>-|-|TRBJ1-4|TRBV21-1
CASSKCGGEKLFF
TGTGCCAGCAGCAAATGTGGGGGCGAAAAACTGTTTTTT
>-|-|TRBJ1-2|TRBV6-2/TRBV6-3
CASSSFGYGYTF
TGTGCCAGCAGTTCCTTCGGCTATGGCTACACCTTC
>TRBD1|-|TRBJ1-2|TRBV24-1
CATSETIGTGIGYTF
TGTGCCACCAGTGAAACAATCGGGACAGGGATAGGCTACACCTTC
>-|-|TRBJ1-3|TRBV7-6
CASSFYAGTADTIYF
TGTGCCAGCAGCTTTTATGCGGGCACGGCCGACACCATATATTTT
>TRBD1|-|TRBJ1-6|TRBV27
CASSLFRDRGLTSNSPLHF
TGTGCCAGCAGTTTATTCCGGGACAGGGGGCTTACAAGTAATTCACCCCTCCACTTT
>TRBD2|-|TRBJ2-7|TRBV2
CASTSLAAFYEQYF
TGTGCCAGCACTTCCCTAGCGGCCTTTTACGAGCAGTACTTC
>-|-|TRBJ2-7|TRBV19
CASSPGTYSYEQYF
TGTGCCAGTAGTCCCGGGACTTACTCCTACGAGCAGTACTTC
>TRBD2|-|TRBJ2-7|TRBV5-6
CASSFGGNEQYF
TGTGCCAGCAGCTTCGGGGGGAACGAGCAGTACTTC
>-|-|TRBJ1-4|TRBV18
CASSPGQMTGNEKLFF
TGTGCCAGCTCACCAGGACAGATGACTGGTAATGAAAAACTGTTTTTT
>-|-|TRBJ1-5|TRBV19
CASSNRGDVAQHF
TGTGCCAGTAGTAACCGGGGGGATGTGGCCCAGCATTTT
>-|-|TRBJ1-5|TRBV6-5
CAVGREGQPQHF
TGTGCCGTAGGGAGGGAAGGTCAGCCCCAGCATTTT
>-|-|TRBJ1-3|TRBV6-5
CASSQSRGSGNTIYF
TGTGCCAGCAGTCAGTCGCGAGGCTCTGGAAACACCATATATTTT
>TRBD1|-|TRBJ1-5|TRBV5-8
CASSRHMGQGLNQPQHF
TGTGCCAGCAGCCGACACATGGGACAGGGGTTAAATCAGCCCCAGCATTTT
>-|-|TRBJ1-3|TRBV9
CASSVGRGGNTIYF
TGTGCCAGCAGCGTAGGTAGGGGAGGAAACACCATATATTTT
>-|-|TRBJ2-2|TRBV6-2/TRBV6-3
CASSYNFGELFF
TGTGCCAGCAGTTACAACTTCGGGGAGCTGTTTTTT
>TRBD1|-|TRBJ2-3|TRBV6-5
CASLTGGPTDTQYF
TGTGCCAGCCTAACAGGGGGCCCCACAGATACGCAGTATTTT